What follows are 7 T cell receptor beta chains derived from one specimen sequenced in a study of OX40 agonist ivuxolimab in advanced cancers. Assay: immunoSEQ multiplex PCR; the TCRdb copy retains only in-frame clones and omits some. Among about 79,000 clones listed, roughly 85% were seen once. The sequences come from CD4+ or CD8+ T cells sorted from blood, collected in a trial of the OX40 agonist ivuxolimab. The receptors derive from an adult with an advanced solid tumor such as melanoma, head and neck, liver or kidney cancer.

The chain's CDR3 is CAIKGVPNTGELFF. CDR3 nucleotides: TGTGCCATCAAAGGGGTCCCTAACACCGGGGAGCTGTTTTTT. The chain employs TRBV10-3 and TRBJ2-2, with TRBD1 as a possible D gene (5 bases). The CDR3 is made up of 14 amino acids. CDR1 and CDR2 (germline): ENHRY, SYGVKD. Trimming pared 7 bases from V and 2 bases from J, leaving 11 bases between.

A word on this clone: This same CDR3 is encoded by further DNA sequences in the sample. The rearrangement links TRBV19 to TRBJ1-5; TRBD1 matches at 9 bases. The CDR3 length is 14 residues. Trimming at V came to 6 bases and at J to 2 bases, leaving 2 bases not matched to a gene. Germline values: CDR1 LNHDA, CDR2 SQIVND (reference sequence). The CDR3 loop is CASSRTGGNQPQHF. The CDR3 bases are TGTGCCAGTAGCCGGACAGGGGGCAATCAGCCCCAGCATTTT.

The chain employs TRBV19 and TRBJ2-3; TRBD1 or TRBD2 may be the D gene (5 bases each). Trimming removed 8 bases at V and 1 base at J, with 16 bases between. The length of the CDR3 is 15 residues. The germline V gene encodes CDR1 LNHDA and CDR2 SQIVND (reference sequence). The CDR3 region has the DNA TGTGCCAGTTCGGACGGGGCCGTCGGCACAGATACGCAGTATTTT. Amino acid sequence: CASSDGAVGTDTQYF.

In its sample, this clone was seen once. The chain carries TRBV6-1 and TRBJ2-7, with a tentative D call TRBD1 (5 bases). The V end was cut by 6 bases, the J end by 0 bases, with 9 bases between. CDR1 is MNHNS, CDR2 SASEGT, per germline. The CDR3 sequence is 13 residues long. The CDR3 DNA reads TGTGCCAGCAGCCTGGACAACTCCTACGAGCAGTACTTC. Translating it yields CASSLDNSYEQYF.

The V call is TRBV28, the J call TRBJ2-5; D call uncertain. The end of the DNA aligns better with TRBJ2-7, so the J call may be wrong. Germline CDR1 and CDR2: MDHEN and SYDVKM. The CDR3 has 11 amino acids. CDR3 DNA: TGTGCCAGCAGTTTAAATTACGAGCAGTACTTC. This encodes CASSLNYEQYF.

The chain has TRBV7-2 and TRBJ2-5; 13 nucleotides align to TRBD2. This CDR3 region has 15 residues. J gave up 4 bases and V 5 bases, and 4 bases lay outside the gene matches. The germline V gene encodes CDR1 SGHTA and CDR2 FQGNSA. The CDR3 spells CASSIRLAGGETQYF. The CDR3 DNA is TGTGCCAGCAGCATCAGACTAGCGGGGGGAGAGACCCAGTACTTC.

The V call is TRBV6-1, the J call TRBJ1-3; D ambiguous. Germline-derived CDR1 and CDR2 are MNHNS and SASEGT. This CDR3 is 12 amino acids long. V lost 4 bases, J lost 4 bases, and 5 bases lay in between. The CDR3 loop reads CASSVGGNTIYF. The CDR3 DNA reads TGTGCCAGCAGTGTGGGGGGAAACACCATATATTTT.